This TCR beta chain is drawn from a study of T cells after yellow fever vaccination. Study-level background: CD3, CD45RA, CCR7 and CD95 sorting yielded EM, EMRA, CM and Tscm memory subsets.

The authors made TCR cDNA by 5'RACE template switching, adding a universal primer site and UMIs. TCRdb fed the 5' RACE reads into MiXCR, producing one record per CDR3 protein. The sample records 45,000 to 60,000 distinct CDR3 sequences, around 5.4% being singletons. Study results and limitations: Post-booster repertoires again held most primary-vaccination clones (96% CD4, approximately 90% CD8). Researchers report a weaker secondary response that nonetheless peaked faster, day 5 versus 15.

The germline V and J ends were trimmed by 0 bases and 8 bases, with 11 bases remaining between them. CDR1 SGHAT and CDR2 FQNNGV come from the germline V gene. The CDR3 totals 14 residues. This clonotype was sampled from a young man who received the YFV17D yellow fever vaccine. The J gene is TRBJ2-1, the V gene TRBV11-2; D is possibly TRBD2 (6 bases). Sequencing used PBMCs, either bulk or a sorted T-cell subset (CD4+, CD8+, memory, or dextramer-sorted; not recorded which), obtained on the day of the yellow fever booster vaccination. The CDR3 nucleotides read TGTGCCAGCAGCTTAGATCCGGGGGTTGATGAGCAGTTCTTC. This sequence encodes CASSLDPGVDEQFF.